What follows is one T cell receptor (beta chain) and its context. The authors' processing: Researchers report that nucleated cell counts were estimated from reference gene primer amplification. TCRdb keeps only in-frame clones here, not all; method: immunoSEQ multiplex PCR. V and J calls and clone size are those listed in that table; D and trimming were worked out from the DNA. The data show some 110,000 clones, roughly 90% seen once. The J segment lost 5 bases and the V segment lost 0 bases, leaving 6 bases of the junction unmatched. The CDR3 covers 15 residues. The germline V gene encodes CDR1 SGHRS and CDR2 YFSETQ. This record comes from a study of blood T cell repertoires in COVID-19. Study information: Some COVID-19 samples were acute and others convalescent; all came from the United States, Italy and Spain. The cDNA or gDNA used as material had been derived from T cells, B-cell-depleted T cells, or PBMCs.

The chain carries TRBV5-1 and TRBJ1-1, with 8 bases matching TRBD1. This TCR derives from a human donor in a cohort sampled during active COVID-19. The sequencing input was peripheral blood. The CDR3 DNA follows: TGCGCCAGCAGCTTGGATGTGACAGGGGTAACTGAAGCTTTCTTT. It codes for CASSLDVTGVTEAFF.